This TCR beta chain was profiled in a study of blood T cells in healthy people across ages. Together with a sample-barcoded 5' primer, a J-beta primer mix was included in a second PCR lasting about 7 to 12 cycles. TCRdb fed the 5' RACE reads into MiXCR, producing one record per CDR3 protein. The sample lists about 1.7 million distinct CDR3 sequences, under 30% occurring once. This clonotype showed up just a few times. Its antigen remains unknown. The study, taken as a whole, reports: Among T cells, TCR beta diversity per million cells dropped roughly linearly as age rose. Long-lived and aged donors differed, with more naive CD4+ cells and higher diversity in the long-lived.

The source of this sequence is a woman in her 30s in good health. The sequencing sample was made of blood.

CDR3 nucleotides: TGTGCCAGCAGCTGTTACCCGGGACAGGGCCCCGATCAGCCCCAGCATTTT. It yields the protein CASSCYPGQGPDQPQHF. The chain employs TRBV13 and TRBJ1-5; 9 bases fit TRBD1. CDR1 PRHDT and CDR2 FYEKMQ come from the germline V gene (reference sequence). CDR3 length: 17 residues. V lost 4 bases to trimming and J lost 5 bases; unmatched junction nucleotides: 12. The full variable domain, rest sourced from reference TRBV13 and TRBJ1-5, is AAGVIQSPRHLIKEKRETATLKCYPIPRHDTVYWYQQGPGQDPQFLISFYEKMQSDKGSIPDRFSAQQFSDYHSELNMSSLELGDSALYFCASSCYPGQGPDQPQHFGDGTRLSIL.